Described below is a single TCR beta chain sequence and its context. The entry originates in a study of metastatic and nonmetastatic thyroid tumors. MiXCR re-clonotyped the PCR reads for TCRdb. The table shows tens of thousands of clones, with around 25% occurring only once. CDR1 MNHNS and CDR2 SASEGT come from the germline V gene. Unmatched junction bases numbered 4, after V lost 4 bases and J lost 2 bases. The CDR3 extends over 14 amino acids. None of the patients had undergone any treatment ahead of thyroid surgery. The receptor comes from a female donor with papillary thyroid cancer or a benign thyroid nodule (not recorded which). Some clones in this sample may be carry-over from other donors' samples. The sample taken for sequencing was blood. J is TRBJ2-7 and V is TRBV6-1; 8 bases are a match to TRBD2. CDR3 in DNA: TGTGCCAGCAGTGGGGGACTAGGTCCCTACGAGCAGTACTTC. Its protein product is CASSGGLGPYEQYF.